Below, 22 T cell receptor beta chains from the same sample are listed, as sequenced in a study of T cells after yellow fever vaccination. TCRdb ran MiXCR on the 5' RACE reads and lists one entry per CDR3 protein. The table records 510,000 or so distinct CDR3 sequences, roughly 19% of them present only once. Source: PBMCs, taken 15 days after the yellow fever booster vaccination. These receptors all come from a man under 40 who received the YFV17D yellow fever vaccine.

This clonotype showed up just a few times. V gene TRBV28 combines with J gene TRBJ2-2, with 10 bases matching TRBD1. Germline V gives CDR1 MDHEN, CDR2 SYDVKM. V gave up 8 bases and J gave up 6 bases; unmatched junction bases: 6. CDR3 size: 14 residues. CDR3 DNA: TGTGCCAGCGACGGACAGGGGGTGGCCGGGGAGCTGTTTTTT. Translation gives CASDGQGVAGELFF. Filled out from reference TRBV28 and TRBJ2-2, the complete variable domain reads DVKVTQSSRYLVKRTGEKVFLECVQDMDHENMFWYRQDPGLGLRLIYFSYDVKMKEKGDIPEGYSVSREKKERFSLILESASTNQTSMYLCASDGQGVAGELFFGEGSRLTVL.

The rearrangement links TRBV5-1 to TRBJ2-5; D not certain. Trimming left V 2 bases short and J 2 bases short, with 7 bases between. CDR1 and CDR2 from the germline V gene are SGHRS and YFSETQ. The CDR3 extends over 13 amino acids. CDR3 sequence (DNA): TGCGCCAGCAGCTTTCGGCAGCAAGAGACCCAGTACTTC. As protein: CASSFRQQETQYF.

This clonotype turned up a few times. The gene calls are TRBV25-1 and TRBJ2-7; D not certain. CDR1 MGHDK and CDR2 SYGVNS come from the germline V gene. This CDR3 is 16 amino acids long. V was clipped by 0 bases and J by 4 bases, with 16 bases between them. CDR3: CASSEYSGGSPYEQYF. CDR3 nucleotides: TGTGCCAGCAGTGAATATAGTGGCGGCAGTCCGTACGAGCAGTACTTC.

This clonotype was recorded a few times. V usage is TRBV4-3 and J usage is TRBJ2-2; 12 nucleotides agree with TRBD2. Germline CDR1 LGHNA, CDR2 YSLEER. Trimming took 4 bases from V and 6 from J; bases not matched to a gene: 15. The CDR3 runs 19 residues. The DNA for the CDR3 is TGCGCCAGCAGCCTAACTACGACTAGCGGGAGTTGGGTGGCCGGGGAGCTGTTTTTT. It is translated as CASSLTTTSGSWVAGELFF.

The chain carries TRBV3-1 and TRBJ2-7; D ambiguous. Germline V gene sequence: CDR1 LGHDT, CDR2 YNNKEL (reference sequence). The CDR3 is made up of 14 amino acids. The V and J ends lost 1 base and 3 bases respectively, with 10 bases between them. This CDR3 reads CASSQGPANYEQYF. The CDR3 bases are TGTGCCAGCAGCCAAGGACCTGCGAACTACGAGCAGTACTTC.

In this sample, this clonotype turned up a few times. The V gene is TRBV6-5, the J gene TRBJ2-3, with D possibly matching TRBD2 (6 bases). The CDR3 has 16 residues. The ends were cut back, 2 bases at V and 3 bases at J, with 15 bases in the middle. In germline, CDR1 is MNHEY, CDR2 SVGAGI. The CDR3 is CASSYGGRGTTDTQYF. The CDR3 bases are TGTGCCAGCAGTTACGGGGGTCGGGGGACGACAGATACGCAGTATTTT.

This clonotype was seen at least ten times. V and J are TRBV24-1 and TRBJ2-3, with D tentatively TRBD1 (6 bases). CDR1 KGHDR and CDR2 SFDVKD come from the germline V gene. With 9 bases removed from V and 4 bases from J, the gap between germline ends came to 13 bases. The CDR3 runs to 13 residues. The CDR3 spells CATGAQGSDTQYF. CDR3 coding DNA: TGTGCCACCGGAGCGCAGGGGTCAGATACGCAGTATTTT.

For this clonotype: One end of the junction does not line up with germline, which may come from a read error. This chain connects TRBV2 to TRBJ2-2, with 10 positions matching TRBD2. This CDR3 spans 18 amino acids. The germline gives CDR1 SNHLY, CDR2 FYNNEI. The CDR3 spells CAISFSSGRARSTGELFF. In DNA form, the CDR3 reads TGTGCCATCAGTTTTTCCAGCGGGAGGGCCAGAAGCACCGGGGAGCTGTTTTTT. Full variable domain (remainder filled in from reference TRBV2 and TRBJ2-2): EPEVTQTPSHQVTQMGQEVILRCVPISNHLYFYWYRQILGQKVEFLVSFYNNEISEKSEIFDDQFSVERPDGSNFTLKIRSTKLEDSAMYFCAISFSSGRARSTGELFFGEGSRLTVL.

The chain links TRBV5-1 to TRBJ2-3; D tentatively reads TRBD1 or TRBD2 (5 bases each). Germline V gene lookup returns CDR1 SGHRS and CDR2 YFSETQ. The germline V and J ends were trimmed by 5 bases and 6 bases, with 13 bases remaining between them. This CDR3 region has 13 residues. CDR3 DNA sequence: TGCGCCAGCAGTTTCGGGACCTTGGATACGCAGTATTTT. Amino acids: CASSFGTLDTQYF.

Many counts were recorded for this clonotype. This chain joins TRBV6-5 and TRBJ2-2; D remains ambiguous. This CDR3 is built from 12 residues. V was cut by 6 bases and J by 4 bases, with 6 bases left in between. The germline V gene encodes CDR1 MNHEY and CDR2 SVGAGI. In DNA form, the CDR3 reads TGTGCCAGCAGCTACGGCACCGGGGAGCTGTTTTTT. Residues: CASSYGTGELFF.

This clonotype was seen only a few times. The chain links TRBV28 to TRBJ2-3, with 8 bases that match TRBD2. In germline, CDR1 is MDHEN, CDR2 SYDVKM. With 6 bases clipped from V and 7 bases from J, the junction kept 15 bases outside the gene matches. The CDR3 is made up of 16 amino acids. CDR3 DNA sequence: TGTGCCAGCAGACATCAACTAGCGGAGAGGCGTCATACGCAGTATTTT. Translation gives CASRHQLAERRHTQYF.

The rearrangement links TRBV28 to TRBJ2-7, with D unclear. CDR1 MDHEN and CDR2 SYDVKM come from the germline V gene. The V gene lost 5 bases and the J gene lost 2 bases, with 13 bases spanning the gap. This CDR3 is built from 14 residues. The CDR3 reads CASSPSTTPYEQYF. In nucleotides, the CDR3 is TGTGCCAGCAGTCCCTCCACGACCCCCTACGAGCAGTACTTC.

This clonotype was recorded a few times. The chain links TRBV20-1 to TRBJ2-1, with TRBD1 as a possible D gene (5 bases). V lost 6 bases to trimming and J lost 7 bases, with 10 bases between them. In germline, CDR1 is DFQATT, CDR2 SNEGSKA (reference sequence). There are 11 residues in the CDR3. CDR3 amino acids: CSADQGNEQFF. In DNA form, the CDR3 reads TGCAGTGCGGACCAGGGAAATGAGCAGTTCTTC.

This chain uses TRBV20-1 with TRBJ2-7; TRBD1 matches 9 bases. Trimming removed 0 bases from V and 2 bases from J; junction bases left unmatched: 5. This CDR3 region has 15 residues. Germline V gene sequence: CDR1 DFQATT, CDR2 SNEGSKA (reference sequence). The DNA of the CDR3 is TGCAGTGCTAGAGACGGACAGGGGCTTACCTACGAGCAGTACTTC. This encodes CSARDGQGLTYEQYF.

This clonotype was counted a few times. The CDR3 protein is CASSQGAGYTF. The CDR3 region has the DNA TGTGCCAGCAGTCAGGGCGCCGGCTACACCTTC. This chain joins TRBV6-5 and TRBJ1-2, with D maybe TRBD1 (5 bases). This CDR3 region has 11 residues. The V gene's germline CDR1 is MNHEY and CDR2 SVGAGI. Trimming took off 5 bases at V and 8 bases at J, with 9 bases between the two ends.

This clonotype was seen more than once but under ten times. The chain is built from TRBV27 and TRBJ2-1, with D possibly matching TRBD2 (5 bases). The length of the CDR3 is 15 residues. Germline V gene lookup returns CDR1 MNHEY and CDR2 SMNVEV (reference sequence). V shed 6 bases and J shed 4 bases, with 16 bases lying between them. The CDR3 sequence: CASSRGLLPYNEQFF. The CDR3 region has the DNA TGTGCCAGCAGCCGTGGACTGCTTCCTTACAATGAGCAGTTCTTC.

This clonotype showed up just a few times. V gene TRBV6-5 combines with J gene TRBJ2-7; TRBD2 aligns across 8 bases. The CDR3 consists of 12 residues. CDR1 is MNHEY and CDR2 is SVGAGI in the germline V gene. V lost 6 bases and J lost 6; bases outside the gene matches: 4. The CDR3 sequence: CASRSSGGEQYF. The CDR3 DNA sequence: TGTGCCAGCAGATCGAGCGGGGGCGAGCAGTACTTC.

The chain joins TRBV3-1 to TRBJ2-7; no firm D call. The CDR3 spans 13 residues. Germline lookup yields CDR1 LGHDT and CDR2 YNNKEL (reference sequence). Trimming took off 1 base at V and 2 bases at J, with 6 bases between the two ends. CDR3 region: CASSQVLAYEQYF. In DNA form, the CDR3 reads TGTGCCAGCAGCCAAGTCTTGGCCTACGAGCAGTACTTC.

This chain joins TRBV24-1 and TRBJ1-1, with 7 bases aligning to TRBD1. Looked up from germline, CDR1 is KGHDR and CDR2 is SFDVKD. J lost 4 bases, V lost 8 bases, and 6 bases had no gene match. CDR3 length: 13 amino acids. CDR3 in amino acids: CATIYRGITEAFF. The CDR3 DNA is TGTGCCACCATCTACAGGGGAATCACTGAAGCTTTCTTT.

Only a few counts were recorded for this clonotype. V and J are TRBV12-3 or TRBV12-4 and TRBJ2-3, with 12 bases identical to TRBD1. The trim removed 2 bases at V and 2 bases at J, leaving 5 bases unmatched. The CDR3 runs 17 residues. The DNA of the CDR3 is TGTGCCAGCAGTTTACGGGGACAGGGGGCTATCACAGATACGCAGTATTTT. Its translation: CASSLRGQGAITDTQYF.

The V and J genes are TRBV10-3 and TRBJ2-1, with 7 bases aligning to TRBD2. V trimming: 11 bases; J trimming: 1 base; junction bases outside the gene matches: 17. CDR1 is ENHRY, CDR2 SYGVKD, per germline. The CDR3 contains 17 residues. CDR3 in amino acids: CASGGGGTTNSYNEQFF. The CDR3 DNA follows: TGTGCCTCCGGAGGCGGGGGTACGACTAATTCCTACAATGAGCAGTTCTTC.

V is TRBV7-8 and J is TRBJ2-1; D may be TRBD2 (6 bases). Trimming pared 6 bases from V and 2 bases from J, leaving 23 bases between. Germline V gene data show CDR1 as SGHVS and CDR2 as FQNEAQ. This CDR3 spans 18 amino acids. The CDR3 reads CASRTGFLAAAAYNEQFF. The CDR3, as DNA: TGTGCCAGCAGAACTGGATTCTTAGCGGCAGCAGCCTACAATGAGCAGTTCTTC.